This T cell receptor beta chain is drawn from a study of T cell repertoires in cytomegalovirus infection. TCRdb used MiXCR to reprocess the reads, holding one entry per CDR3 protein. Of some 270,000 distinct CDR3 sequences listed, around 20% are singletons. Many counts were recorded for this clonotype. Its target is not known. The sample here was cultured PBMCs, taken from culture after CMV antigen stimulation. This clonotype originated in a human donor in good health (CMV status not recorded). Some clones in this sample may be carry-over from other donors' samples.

The CDR3 coding sequence is TGTGCCAGCAGTGAAAGGGGCGCTGGGGCCAACGTCCTGACTTTC. Amino acids: CASSERGAGANVLTF. The V call is TRBV6-1, the J call TRBJ2-6, with a tentative D call TRBD1 (5 bases). The germline gives CDR1 MNHNS, CDR2 SASEGT. The V gene lost 2 bases and the J gene lost 2 bases, with 7 bases spanning the gap. The CDR3 has 15 residues.